A selection of T cell receptor beta chains follows, all from one sample in a study of molecular identifiers for immune sequencing clone quantification. TCRdb ran MiXCR on the PCR reads and lists one entry per CDR3 protein. The repertoire consists of some 650,000 distinct CDR3 sequences, with about 20% occurring once and the leading ten covering about 0.9%. Sequencing was carried out using naive CD8+ T cells from blood, with Jurkat cell RNA spiked in. The receptors originated from a human donor in good health. Some libraries in this study had Jurkat cell RNA spiked in. CDR3s include the opening cysteine and the closing phenylalanine or tryptophan. Fields, in order: J gene, D gene, clone size, V gene, CDR3 protein, CDR3 DNA. A D gene is named only where the DNA matches it firmly. Clone size appears in some rows only: once, few, many, or a class for an expanded clone.

TRBJ1-1	NA	many	TRBV9	CASRGRGSEAFF	TGTGCCAGCAGGGGACGGGGTAGTGAAGCTTTCTTT
TRBJ2-7	TRBD1	many	TRBV7-9	CASSYGTGLLYEQYF	TGTGCCAGCAGCTACGGGACAGGGCTGCTCTACGAGCAGTACTTC
TRBJ2-3	NA	many	TRBV7-9	CASSPRTGKFADTQYF	TGTGCCAGCAGTCCGAGGACGGGAAAATTCGCAGATACGCAGTATTTT
TRBJ2-7	TRBD2	many	TRBV4-3	CASSQDRYSGGYLYEQYF	TGCGCCAGCAGCCAAGATCGCTATAGCGGGGGGTACCTCTACGAGCAGTACTTC
TRBJ2-1	TRBD1	many	TRBV7-9	CASSFGQGMYNEQFF	TGTGCCAGCAGCTTCGGACAGGGGATGTACAATGAGCAGTTCTTC
TRBJ2-6	NA	few	TRBV19	CASSINLRGPSGANVLTF	TGTGCCAGTAGTATAAATCTCAGGGGCCCCTCTGGGGCCAACGTCCTGACTTTC
TRBJ2-3	TRBD2	NA	TRBV7-2	CASSSNAGERGDTQYF	TGTGCCAGCAGCTCTAATGCGGGAGAGAGGGGAGATACGCAGTATTTT
TRBJ2-5	NA	many	TRBV30	CAWRGMGPETQYF	TGTGCCTGGAGGGGGATGGGCCCAGAGACCCAGTACTTC
TRBJ1-6	NA	few	TRBV11-2	CASSLGEVGNSPLHF	TGTGCCAGCAGCTTGGGAGAGGTGGGGAATTCACCCCTCCACTTT
TRBJ2-7	TRBD2	many	TRBV13	CASSLGISGDEQYF	TGTGCCAGCAGCTTAGGCATTAGCGGGGACGAGCAGTACTTC
TRBJ1-2	NA	many	TRBV9	CASQGPPNYGYTF	TGTGCCAGCCAAGGACCACCTAACTATGGCTACACCTTC